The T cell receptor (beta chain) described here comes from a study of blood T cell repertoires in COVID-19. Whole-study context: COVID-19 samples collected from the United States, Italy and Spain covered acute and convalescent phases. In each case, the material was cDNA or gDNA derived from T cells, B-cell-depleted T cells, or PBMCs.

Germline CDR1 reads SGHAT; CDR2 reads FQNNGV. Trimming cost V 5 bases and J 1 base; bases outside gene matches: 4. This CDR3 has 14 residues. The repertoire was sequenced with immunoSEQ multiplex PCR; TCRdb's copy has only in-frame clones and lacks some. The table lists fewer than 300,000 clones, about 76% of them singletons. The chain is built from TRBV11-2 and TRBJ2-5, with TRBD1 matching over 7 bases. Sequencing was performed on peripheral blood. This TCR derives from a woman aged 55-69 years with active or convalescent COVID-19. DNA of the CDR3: TGTGCCAGCAGCAGAAGACAGGGCCAAGAGACCCAGTACTTC. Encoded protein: CASSRRQGQETQYF.